This T cell receptor beta chain derives from a study of CD8 T cells in ankylosing spondylitis. Each CDR3 protein gets one entry after TCRdb re-called the 5' RACE reads with MiXCR. The sample has 150,000 to 200,000 distinct CDR3 sequences, around 20% seen once; the top ten hold over 7.5%. This CDR3 contains 18 residues. The V end lost 3 bases, the J end lost 0 bases, and 20 bases lay between the germline ends. The germline CDR1 and CDR2 sequences are SGHRS and YFSETQ. The sample comprised blood, either unsorted or a sorted T cell fraction (not recorded which). This TCR was recovered from a male donor with ankylosing spondylitis or in good health (not recorded which). The chain uses TRBV5-1 and TRBJ2-3, with D possibly being TRBD2 (5 bases). CDR3 in amino acids: CASSWPPRVATSTDTQYF. The CDR3 DNA reads TGCGCCAGCAGCTGGCCCCCCAGAGTAGCGACGAGCACAGATACGCAGTATTTT.